Reported below is one T cell receptor beta chain. Its antigen is undetermined. At one boundary the junction diverges from the germline segment, which might be a read error. It was with 60 Vbeta and 13 Jbeta primers that the PCR ran. Here immunoSEQ multiplex PCR was the method, and the copy in TCRdb shows in-frame clones only, minus some. The sample lists 200,000 or so clones; 81% were seen once. The CDR3 runs 15 residues. Germline V gives CDR1 SEHNR, CDR2 FQNEAQ (reference sequence). This entry is derived from a study of cytomegalovirus exposure and HLA in healthy donors. Study-level results: Looking again later, the authors saw that most CMV-associated TCR beta chains seemed HLA-restricted. Clonal expansion was found to be greater in HLA-associated TCR beta chains than in equally common others in a later analysis. Owing to their indistinguishability, certain V segments, notably TRBV6-2 and TRBV6-3, were excluded.

The rearrangement links TRBV7-9 to TRBJ1-4; tentative D call: TRBD1 (5 bases). The receptor's source is a man aged 45-65 years in good health and CMV-seronegative. The sample comprised PBMCs. The CDR3 loop reads CSSSLVLGVGEKLFF. The CDR3 DNA sequence: TGTTCCAGCAGCTTAGTTCTAGGGGTTGGGGAAAAACTGTTTTTT.